These 29 T cell receptor beta chains were sequenced from one sample in a study of PD-1 blockade in classical Hodgkin lymphoma. Here immunoSEQ multiplex PCR was the method, and the copy in TCRdb shows in-frame clones only, minus some. Among some 19,000 clones listed, around 82% were seen once. Stated time point: cycle 4 day 1 (C4D1), after less than 7 weeks of nivolumab. Patients all relapsed after autologous stem cell transplantation, and there was variation in brentuximab vedotin exposure. The sequenced sample was peripheral blood mononuclear cells (PBMCs), obtained before the fourth cycle of nivolumab. The receptors originated from a human donor with classical Hodgkin lymphoma.

The chain couples TRBV6-4 to TRBJ1-4; D gene uncertain. V was pared by 2 bases and J by 4 bases, with 5 bases between. The CDR3 sequence is 13 residues long. Germline CDR1 is MRHNA and CDR2 is SNTAGT. CDR3 amino acids: CASSDSVNEKLFF. As DNA, the CDR3 is TGTGCCAGCAGTGACAGTGTTAATGAAAAACTGTTTTTT.

This clone was picked up one time. One junction end does not reproduce the germline sequence, and a read error may be involved. The CDR3 sequence: CASSHDLVKGQGLRF. DNA of the CDR3: TGTGCCAGCAGTCACGATCTAGTTAAGGGACAGGGTCTTCGCTTT. V is TRBV28 and J is TRBJ1-6; 9 bases fit TRBD1. CDR3 length: 15 residues. The germline CDR1 and CDR2 sequences are MDHEN and SYDVKM.

This chain links TRBV2 with TRBJ2-1, with TRBD2 matching over 9 bases. Looked up from germline, CDR1 is SNHLY and CDR2 is FYNNEI. The CDR3 totals 21 residues. The V segment lost 0 bases and the J segment 2 bases; nucleotides outside the gene matches: 17. The CDR3 region is CASSEAGSFGTSKGAYNEQFF. As DNA, the CDR3 is TGTGCCAGCAGTGAAGCGGGGAGCTTTGGGACTAGCAAGGGCGCCTACAATGAGCAGTTCTTC.

V usage is TRBV4-1 and J usage is TRBJ1-3; D unresolved. The V gene lost 0 bases and the J gene lost 5 bases, with 20 bases spanning the gap. The CDR3 has 18 residues. Germline V gene sequence: CDR1 MGHRA, CDR2 YSYEKL. The CDR3 loop reads CASSQDLVRELGRNTIYF. The CDR3 nucleotides are TGCGCCAGCAGCCAAGATTTAGTGAGGGAGCTGGGTAGAAACACCATATATTTT.

The J gene is TRBJ1-2, the V gene TRBV29-1; TRBD1 matches at 7 bases. Germline lookup yields CDR1 SQVTM and CDR2 ANQGSEA. The CDR3 contains 15 residues. Trimming at V came to 5 bases and at J to 4 bases, leaving 13 bases not matched to a gene. CDR3 loop: CSVLRDSESFYGYTF. For the CDR3, the DNA is TGCAGCGTTTTACGGGACAGCGAAAGTTTCTATGGCTACACCTTC.

The chain has TRBV29-1 and TRBJ2-7; the match to TRBD2 covers 11 bases. Germline assignment: CDR1 SQVTM and CDR2 ANQGSEA. The trim removed 4 bases at V and 5 bases at J, leaving 7 bases unmatched. The CDR3 runs to 14 residues. This CDR3 is CSVVPSGRRNEQYF. CDR3 in DNA: TGCAGCGTTGTACCTAGCGGGAGGCGGAACGAGCAGTACTTC.

This clone appeared once. This sequence joins TRBV14 and TRBJ1-2; 10 bases match TRBD1. Germline assignment: CDR1 SGHDN and CDR2 FVKESK. V shed 4 bases and J 8 bases; nucleotides not matched to a gene: 13. The CDR3 has 16 residues. CDR3 protein: CASSRGDRGPGYGYTF. CDR3 nucleotide sequence: TGTGCCAGCAGCCGTGGGGACAGGGGCCCAGGTTACGGCTACACCTTC. Combining the CDR3 with reference TRBV14 and TRBJ1-2 gives the whole variable domain EAGVTQFPSHSVIEKGQTVTLRCDPISGHDNLYWYRRVMGKEIKFLLHFVKESKQDESGMPNNRFLAERTGGTYSTLKVQPAELEDSGVYFCASSRGDRGPGYGYTFGSGTRLTVV.

The rearrangement links TRBV7-8 to TRBJ1-5; a weak D match, TRBD1 (5 bases). CDR1 SGHVS and CDR2 FQNEAQ come from the germline V gene. V was clipped by 1 base and J by 3 bases, with 13 bases between them. CDR3 length: 16 residues. This CDR3 is CASSLDLGLYNQPQHF. In DNA, the CDR3 is TGTGCCAGCAGCTTAGATCTGGGGCTCTACAATCAGCCCCAGCATTTT.

This chain links TRBV2 with TRBJ1-3, with D uncertain. The CDR3 totals 15 residues. Germline CDR1 reads SNHLY; CDR2 reads FYNNEI. Between the trimmed V and J ends, which lost 2 bases and 0 bases, there was a span of 8 bases. This CDR3 is CASSERNPSGNTIYF. The CDR3 coding sequence is TGTGCCAGCAGTGAACGGAACCCCTCTGGAAACACCATATATTTT.

The V gene is TRBV9, the J gene TRBJ1-2; the D is unclear. Per the germline V gene, CDR1 is SGDLS and CDR2 is YYNGEE. CDR3 length: 17 amino acids. V lost 0 bases and J 3 bases, leaving 18 bases between the germline ends. The CDR3 loop is CASSVASNGRRYYGYTF. DNA for the CDR3: TGTGCCAGCAGCGTAGCCTCTAACGGTAGGCGCTACTATGGCTACACCTTC.

The chain couples TRBV2 to TRBJ1-5; 9 nucleotides align to TRBD1. CDR3 length: 15 residues. V shed 4 bases and J 6 bases; nucleotides not matched to a gene: 7. From germline, CDR1 is SNHLY and CDR2 FYNNEI. The CDR3 DNA reads as TGTGCCAGCAGTGCGGACAGGGGAGGAGGTCAGCCCCAGCATTTT. Translated, it gives CASSADRGGGQPQHF.

The chain carries TRBV9 and TRBJ2-3; 7 bases fit TRBD2. The CDR3 runs 15 residues. Per the germline V gene, CDR1 is SGDLS and CDR2 is YYNGEE. V was pared by 0 bases and J by 0 bases, with 1 base of the junction left unmatched. CDR3: CASSVAGGSTDTQYF. The CDR3 region has the DNA TGTGCCAGCAGCGTAGCCGGGGGGAGCACAGATACGCAGTATTTT.

The gene calls are TRBV7-2 and TRBJ2-7, with 8 bases matching TRBD1. This CDR3 is 15 amino acids long. In germline, CDR1 is SGHTA, CDR2 FQGNSA. Germline trimming cut 3 bases from V and 2 bases from J; bases unmatched to any gene: 6. The CDR3 nucleotides read TGTGCCAGCAGCTTCACAGGACAGGGCCCCTACGAGCAGTACGTC. Residues: CASSFTGQGPYEQYV.

The chain links TRBV5-1 to TRBJ2-5; D gene uncertain. Per germline, CDR1 SGHRS and CDR2 YFSETQ. The V and J ends lost 5 bases and 4 bases respectively, with 12 bases between them. There are 13 residues in the CDR3. The CDR3 spells CASRRSGSETQYF. The CDR3 nucleotides are TGCGCCAGCAGAAGGTCTGGTTCAGAGACCCAGTACTTC.

V and J are TRBV6-5 and TRBJ2-2; 9 bases align to TRBD1. The CDR3 consists of 16 residues. V was pared by 4 bases and J by 4 bases, with 7 bases of the junction left unmatched. CDR1 is MNHEY and CDR2 is SVGAGI in the germline V gene. CDR3 amino acids: CASSLQDRGSTGELFF. CDR3 nucleotide sequence: TGTGCCAGCAGTTTGCAGGACAGGGGTTCCACCGGGGAGCTGTTTTTT.

The chain uses TRBV10-1 and TRBJ2-1; D possibly corresponds to TRBD2 (5 bases). Per germline, CDR1 WNHNN and CDR2 SYGVQD (reference sequence). The CDR3 sequence is 14 residues long. Deletions cut 4 bases from V and 6 bases from J, with 13 bases between. CDR3 nucleotides: TGCGCCAGCAGTGCAGGAGGAAACGGCAATGAGCAGTTCTTC. Protein sequence: CASSAGGNGNEQFF.

This clone was counted a few times. The V call is TRBV10-1, the J call TRBJ2-7; 7 nucleotides match TRBD1. The CDR3 sequence is 18 residues long. With 3 bases clipped from V and 5 bases from J, the junction kept 19 bases outside the gene matches. Germline CDR1 WNHNN, CDR2 SYGVQD (reference sequence). CDR3 nucleotides: TGCGCCAGCAGTGATTTCGTCCCAACGGCGGCAGGGGGAAACGAGCAGTACTTC. This encodes CASSDFVPTAAGGNEQYF.

This chain uses TRBV7-2 with TRBJ2-3; the D gene is possibly TRBD2 (7 bases). The CDR3 is 18 amino acids. From germline, CDR1 is SGHTA and CDR2 FQGNSA. Trimming removed 4 bases from V and 2 bases from J, with 22 bases in between. In DNA, the CDR3 is TGTGCCAGCAGCTGGAGGGCGGGGGCTCTACAGCCCACAGATACGCAGTATTTT. Protein product: CASSWRAGALQPTDTQYF.

This clone was seen once. This sequence joins TRBV9 and TRBJ2-1; possibly TRBD1 or TRBD2 for D (6 bases each). The CDR3 has 16 residues. CDR1 and CDR2 (germline): SGDLS, YYNGEE. The V and J ends lost 0 bases and 4 bases respectively, with 14 bases between them. CDR3 in DNA: TGTGCCAGCAGCGTAGCTTCGGGGGCTTGGTACAATGAGCAGTTCTTC. Amino acid sequence: CASSVASGAWYNEQFF.

The chain couples TRBV19 to TRBJ2-1; D uncertain. V was shortened by 1 base and J by 7 bases, with 11 bases between the two germline ends. Germline V gene data show CDR1 as LNHDA and CDR2 as SQIVND (reference sequence). The length of the CDR3 is 14 residues. CDR3 in amino acids: CASSIVAEANEQFF. The CDR3 region has the DNA TGTGCCAGTAGTATAGTGGCCGAAGCGAATGAGCAGTTCTTC.

The J gene is TRBJ1-3, the V gene TRBV5-1; a possible D gene is TRBD1 (6 bases). Trimming shortened V by 2 bases and J by 1 base, and 13 bases separated the two germline ends. Germline lookup yields CDR1 SGHRS and CDR2 YFSETQ. This CDR3 is 16 amino acids long. The chain's CDR3 is CASSFGSQGSGNTIYF. CDR3 DNA sequence: TGCGCCAGCAGCTTTGGGTCTCAGGGGTCTGGAAACACCATATATTTT.

The V call is TRBV27, the J call TRBJ1-6; no clear D gene. V was pared by 4 bases and J by 0 bases, with 7 bases between. The V gene's germline CDR1 is MNHEY and CDR2 SMNVEV (reference sequence). The CDR3 sequence is 15 residues long. Here the CDR3 DNA reads TGTGCCAGCAGTTACACCGTCTCCTATAATTCACCCCTCCACTTT. Its translation is CASSYTVSYNSPLHF.

This clone showed up just a few times. The rearrangement joins TRBV7-9 to TRBJ1-2; weak D call: TRBD1 (6 bases). CDR1 is SEHNR and CDR2 is FQNEAQ in the germline V gene (reference sequence). Between the trimmed V and J ends, which lost 5 bases and 1 base, there was a span of 8 bases. This CDR3 contains 13 residues. The CDR3 spells CASSMDSNYGYTF. CDR3 nucleotide sequence: TGTGCCAGCAGCATGGACAGTAACTATGGCTACACCTTC.

The V and J genes are TRBV11-2 and TRBJ1-2; no firm D call. Germline V gene data show CDR1 as SGHAT and CDR2 as FQNNGV. The CDR3 has 14 residues. V was pared by 5 bases and J by 7 bases, with 17 bases between. DNA for the CDR3: TGTGCCAGCAGCCGTCAAAGGAACGTTCGTGGCTACACCTTC. Its translation is CASSRQRNVRGYTF.

The V call is TRBV5-1, the J call TRBJ2-5, with TRBD1 matching over 8 bases. The CDR3 runs 14 residues. V dropped 3 bases and J dropped 2; count of bases not matched to a gene: 3. Germline V gene lookup returns CDR1 SGHRS and CDR2 YFSETQ. The CDR3 sequence is CASSSWTGQETQYF. CDR3 in DNA: TGCGCCAGCAGCTCCTGGACAGGGCAAGAGACCCAGTACTTC.

The chain couples TRBV5-1 to TRBJ1-1, with a weak D call TRBD1 (5 bases). CDR3 length equals 14 residues. Germline V lookup: CDR1 SGHRS, CDR2 YFSETQ. V was pared by 0 bases and J by 10 bases, with 16 bases between. CDR3 sequence: CASSLDRGSGGAFF. CDR3 in DNA: TGCGCCAGCAGCTTGGATCGGGGGTCCGGGGGAGCTTTCTTT.

The chain recombines TRBV6-5 with TRBJ1-5, with 8 bases aligning to TRBD1. The CDR3 extends over 15 amino acids. The trim removed 0 bases at V and 5 bases at J, leaving 3 bases unmatched. Germline V gives CDR1 MNHEY, CDR2 SVGAGI. CDR3 nucleotide sequence: TGTGCCAGCAGTTACTCGTTCAGGGGGCATCAGCCCCAGCATTTT. Translated: CASSYSFRGHQPQHF.

CDR3 coding DNA: TGCAGCGTTGAAGATCTTCGGACAGTCACTAACTATGGCTACACCTTC. Translation: CSVEDLRTVTNYGYTF. The chain couples TRBV29-1 to TRBJ1-2; weak D call: TRBD1 (6 bases). CDR3 length: 16 residues. The germline V gene encodes CDR1 SQVTM and CDR2 ANQGSEA. The V and J ends lost 0 bases and 0 bases respectively, with 14 bases between them.

This chain uses TRBV7-6 with TRBJ2-3; 12 nucleotides match TRBD2. CDR1 and CDR2 (germline): SGHVS, FNYEAQ. The CDR3 is 22 residues long. The J segment lost 0 bases and the V segment lost 2 bases, leaving 18 bases of the junction unmatched. CDR3 sequence: CASSLFDRLAGEIRTSTDTQYF. CDR3 coding DNA: TGTGCCAGCAGCTTATTCGATCGACTAGCGGGGGAAATTAGAACTAGCACAGATACGCAGTATTTT. Combining the CDR3 with reference TRBV7-6 and TRBJ2-3 gives the whole variable domain GAGVSQSPRYKVTKRGQDVALRCDPISGHVSLYWYRQALGQGPEFLTYFNYEAQQDKSGLPNDRFSAERPEGSISTLTIQRTEQRDSAMYRCASSLFDRLAGEIRTSTDTQYFGPGTRLTVL.